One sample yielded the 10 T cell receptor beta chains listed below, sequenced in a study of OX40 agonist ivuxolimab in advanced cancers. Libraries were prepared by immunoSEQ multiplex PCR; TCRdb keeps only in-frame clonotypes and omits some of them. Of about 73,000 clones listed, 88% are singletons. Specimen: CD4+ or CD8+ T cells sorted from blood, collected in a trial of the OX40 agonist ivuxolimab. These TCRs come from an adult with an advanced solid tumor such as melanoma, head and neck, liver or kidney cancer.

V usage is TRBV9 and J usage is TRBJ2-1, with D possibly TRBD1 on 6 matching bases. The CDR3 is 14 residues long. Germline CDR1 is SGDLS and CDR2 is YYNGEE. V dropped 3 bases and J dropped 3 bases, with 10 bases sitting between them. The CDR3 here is CASSGGQNYNEQFF. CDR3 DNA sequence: TGTGCCAGCAGCGGGGGACAAAACTACAATGAGCAGTTCTTC.

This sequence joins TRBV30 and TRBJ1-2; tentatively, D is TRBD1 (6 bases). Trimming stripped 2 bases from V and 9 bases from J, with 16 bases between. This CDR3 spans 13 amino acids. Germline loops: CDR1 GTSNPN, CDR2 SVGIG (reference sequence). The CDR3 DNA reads TGTGCCTGGAGTAGGACAGCCTTACAGAGCTACACCTTC. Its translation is CAWSRTALQSYTF.

The CDR3 protein is CAWSGGSAGNTIYF. CDR3 nucleotides: TGTGCCTGGAGTGGAGGTTCGGCCGGAAACACCATATATTTT. The rearrangement joins TRBV30 to TRBJ1-3; D call uncertain. Germline V lookup: CDR1 GTSNPN, CDR2 SVGIG (reference sequence). The CDR3 totals 14 residues. Trimming pared 1 base from V and 4 bases from J, leaving 11 bases between.

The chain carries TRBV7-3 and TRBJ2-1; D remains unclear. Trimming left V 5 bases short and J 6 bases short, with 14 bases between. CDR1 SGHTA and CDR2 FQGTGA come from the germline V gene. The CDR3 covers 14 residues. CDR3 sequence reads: CASSPQFGFNEQFF. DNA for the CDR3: TGTGCCAGCAGCCCCCAATTCGGCTTCAATGAGCAGTTCTTC.

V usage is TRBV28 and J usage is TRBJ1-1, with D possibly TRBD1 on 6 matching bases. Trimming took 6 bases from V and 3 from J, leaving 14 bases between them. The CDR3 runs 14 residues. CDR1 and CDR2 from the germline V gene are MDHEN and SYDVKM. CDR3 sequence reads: CASSPPQGYTEAFF. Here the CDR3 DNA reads TGTGCCAGCAGCCCCCCTCAGGGGTACACTGAAGCTTTCTTT.

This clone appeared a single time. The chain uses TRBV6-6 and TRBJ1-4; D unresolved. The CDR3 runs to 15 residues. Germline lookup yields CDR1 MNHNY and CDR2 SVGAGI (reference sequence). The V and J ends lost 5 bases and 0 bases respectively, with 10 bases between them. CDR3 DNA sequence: TGTGCCAGCAGTGGGGAGACTGCAACTAATGAAAAACTGTTTTTT. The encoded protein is CASSGETATNEKLFF.

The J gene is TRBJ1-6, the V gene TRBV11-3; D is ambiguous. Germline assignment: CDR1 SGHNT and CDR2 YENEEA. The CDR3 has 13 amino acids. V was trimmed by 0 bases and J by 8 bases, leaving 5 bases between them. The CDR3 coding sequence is TGTGCCAGCAGCTTAGATTTCTATTCACCCCTCCACTTT. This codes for CASSLDFYSPLHF.

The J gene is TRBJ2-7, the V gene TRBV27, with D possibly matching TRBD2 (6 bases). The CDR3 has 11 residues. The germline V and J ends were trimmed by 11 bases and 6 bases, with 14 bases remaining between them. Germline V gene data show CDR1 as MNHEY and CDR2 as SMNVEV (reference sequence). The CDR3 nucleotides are TGTGCCTGTCGGAGGGACTCCGAGCAGTACTTC. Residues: CACRRDSEQYF.

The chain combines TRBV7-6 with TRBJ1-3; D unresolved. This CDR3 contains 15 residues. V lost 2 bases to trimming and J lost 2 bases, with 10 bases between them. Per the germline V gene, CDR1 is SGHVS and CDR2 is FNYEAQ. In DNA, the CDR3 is TGTGCCAGCAGCTTATCAACAGCCGCTGGAAACACCATATATTTT. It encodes CASSLSTAAGNTIYF.

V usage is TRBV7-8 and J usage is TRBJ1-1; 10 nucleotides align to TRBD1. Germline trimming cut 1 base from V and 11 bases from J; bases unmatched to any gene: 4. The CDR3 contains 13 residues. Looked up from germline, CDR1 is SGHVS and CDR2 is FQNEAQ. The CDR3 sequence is CASSLGGQGKAFF. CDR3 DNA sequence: TGTGCCAGCAGCTTAGGGGGACAGGGGAAGGCTTTCTTT.